This T cell receptor beta chain appears in the sequencing data of a study of vaccination effects on CD4 cells after COVID-19. Study background: The median interval between the second dose and post-vaccine sampling was 72 days.

Profiled with immunoSEQ multiplex PCR; TCRdb holds only in-frame clones, not every one. The sample includes approximately 15,000 clones, approximately 68% of them seen just once. Remarks on this clone: Antigen specificity is unknown.

The ends lost 4 bases at V and 1 base at J; junction bases unmatched: 8. Germline CDR1 SGHRS, CDR2 YFSETQ. The CDR3 has 16 amino acids. Within the ViraFEST assay, antigen-specific CD4+ T cells underwent expansion with viral peptide pools prior to sequencing. CD4+ T cell isolation took place after 10 days of culture. Participants were vaccinated with two doses of either the BNT162b2 or mRNA-1273 vaccine. Prior SARS-CoV-2 infection was absent in the vaccine recipients, as shown by negative nucleocapsid antibodies. Cultures used fewer than 2.5 million PBMC per well, 9 to 10 IU/ml IL-2 and about 10 ug/ml peptides. IL-2 medium took the place of half the medium on both days 3 and 7.

The chain is built from TRBV5-1 and TRBJ1-1; 9 bases line up with TRBD1. The source was CD4+ T cells from PBMCs cultured with HCoV-NL63 spike peptides, collected after COVID-19 vaccination. This TCR was recovered from a human donor who received a COVID-19 vaccine. The CDR3 DNA sequence: TGCGCCAGCAGCCGTCTCACAGGGGGCGCGAACACTGAAGCTTTCTTT. Protein product: CASSRLTGGANTEAFF.